The present entry profiles one TCR beta chain with its context. The antigen is undetermined. The V gene's germline CDR1 is MNHEY and CDR2 SVGEGT. Between the trimmed V and J ends, which lost 3 bases and 13 bases, there was a span of 14 bases. This CDR3 is 12 amino acids long. Libraries were prepared by immunoSEQ multiplex PCR; TCRdb keeps only in-frame clonotypes and omits some of them. The data show approximately 81,000 clones, with just over 90% seen just once and less than 5.5% held by the top ten. The data stem from a study of T cell responses to AZD1222 COVID-19 vaccine. Study results and caveats: Breadth and depth of Spike-specific TCRs rose after two AZD1222 doses.

This TCR was recovered from an adult in good health. The sequenced sample was peripheral blood, obtained on day 0 of MenACWY control vaccination. The chain uses TRBV6-2 or TRBV6-3 and TRBJ2-3, with a tentative D call TRBD1 (6 bases). CDR3 region: CASSYSQGREYF. The CDR3 DNA sequence: TGTGCCAGCAGTTATTCACAGGGCCGAGAGTATTTT.